This TCR beta chain originates from a study of T cells in Graves' hyperthyroidism and ophthalmopathy. Study results and limitations: Most thyroid clonotypes that were expanded above 0.001 also turned up in blood. Ophthalmopathy onset followed model prediction by a median roughly six months.

Germline lookup yields CDR1 MDHEN and CDR2 SYDVKM. The ends were cut back, 5 bases at V and 0 bases at J, with 8 bases in the middle. The length of the CDR3 is 14 residues. Amplified TCR beta CDR3 regions derived from RNA transcripts. TCR CDR3 underwent first-round RT-PCR with the HTBI primer set. A single record per CDR3 protein comes from TCRdb applying MiXCR to the multiplex PCR reads. This table holds hundreds of thousands of distinct CDR3 sequences, approximately 15% found once. This clonotype occurred many times. No antigen is known for it. Material: blood. V usage is TRBV28 and J usage is TRBJ2-4; D gene unclear. The source of this sequence is a woman younger than 35 with Graves' hyperthyroidism. CDR3 region: CASSHNIAKNIQYF. The CDR3 DNA is TGTGCCAGCAGTCACAATATAGCCAAAAACATTCAGTACTTC.